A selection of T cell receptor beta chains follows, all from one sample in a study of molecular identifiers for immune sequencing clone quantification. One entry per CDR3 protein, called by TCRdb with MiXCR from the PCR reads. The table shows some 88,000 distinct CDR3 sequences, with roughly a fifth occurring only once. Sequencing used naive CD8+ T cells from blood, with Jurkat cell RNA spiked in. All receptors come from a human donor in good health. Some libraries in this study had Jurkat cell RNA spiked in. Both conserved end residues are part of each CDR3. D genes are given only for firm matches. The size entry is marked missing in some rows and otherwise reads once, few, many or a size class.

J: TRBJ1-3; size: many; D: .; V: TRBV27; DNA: TGTGCCAGCAGTTTGGGGGTTCCTGGAAACACCATATATTTT; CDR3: CASSLGVPGNTIYF
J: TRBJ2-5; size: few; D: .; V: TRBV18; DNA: TGTGCCAGCTCACCACCACACGAGACCCAGTACTTC; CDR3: CASSPPHETQYF
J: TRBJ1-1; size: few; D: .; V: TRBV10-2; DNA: TGCGCCAGCAGTGATACCAGGGCGCGGACTGAAGCTTTCTTT; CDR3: CASSDTRARTEAFF
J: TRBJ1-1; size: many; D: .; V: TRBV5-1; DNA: TGCGCCAGCAGCTTGGATTTTAGCACTGAAGCTTTCTTT; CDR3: CASSLDFSTEAFF
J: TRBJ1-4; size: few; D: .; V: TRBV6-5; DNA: TGTGCCAGCAGTTCTCCAAATACAGGGTTTCAACTGTTTTTT; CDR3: CASSSPNTGFQLFF
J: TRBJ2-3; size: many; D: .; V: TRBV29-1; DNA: TGCAGCGTTCGTGGGGGGCCCACAGATACGCAGTATTTT; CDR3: CSVRGGPTDTQYF
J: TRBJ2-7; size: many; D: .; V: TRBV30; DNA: TGTGCCTGGAGTGTATATACAGCTAGACCCTACGAGCAGTACTTC; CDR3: CAWSVYTARPYEQYF
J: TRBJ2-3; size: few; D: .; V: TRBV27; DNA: TGTGCCAGCCACAGTTCCCTCGCGGATACGCAGTATTTT; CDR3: CASHSSLADTQYF
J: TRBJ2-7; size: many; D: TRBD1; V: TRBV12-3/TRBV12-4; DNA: TGTGCCAGCAGCCCGACCCAAGGGACAGCTCTCTACGAGCAGTACTTC; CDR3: CASSPTQGTALYEQYF
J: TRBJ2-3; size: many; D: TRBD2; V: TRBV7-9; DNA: TGTGCCAGCAGCTTTCTGTCCGGGGGGACGGATACGCAGTATTTT; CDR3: CASSFLSGGTDTQYF
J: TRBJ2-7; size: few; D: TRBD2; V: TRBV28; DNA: TGTGCCAGCAGACCCCAGTGGGGGGGCTCCTACGAGCAGTACTTC; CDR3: CASRPQWGGSYEQYF
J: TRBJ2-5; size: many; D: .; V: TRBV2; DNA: TGTGCCAGCAGTGATTGGAACCAAGAGACCCAGTACTTC; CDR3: CASSDWNQETQYF
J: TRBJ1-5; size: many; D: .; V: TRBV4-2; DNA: TGTGCCAGCAGCCACTTTTCAGATAGCAATCAGCCCCAGCATTTT; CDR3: CASSHFSDSNQPQHF
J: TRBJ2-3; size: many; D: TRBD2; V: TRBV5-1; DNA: TGCGCCAGCAGCTTGGTTCCAGCGGGGGAAGCAGATACGCAGTATTTT; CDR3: CASSLVPAGEADTQYF
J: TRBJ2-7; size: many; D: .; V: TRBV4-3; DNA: TGCGCCAGCAGCCAATATGAGCAAACCTACTACGAGCAGTACTTC; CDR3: CASSQYEQTYYEQYF
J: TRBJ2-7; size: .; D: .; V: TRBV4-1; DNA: TGCGCCAGCAGCCAAGTAAGCTCCTACGAGCAGTACTTC; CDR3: CASSQVSSYEQYF
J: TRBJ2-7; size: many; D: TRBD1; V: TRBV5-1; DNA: TGCGCCAGCAGCTTGGGGACAGGAACCTACGAGCAGTACTTC; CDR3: CASSLGTGTYEQYF
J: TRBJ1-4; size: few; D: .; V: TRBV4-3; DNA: TGCGCCAGCAGCCAATACGGGGACCGGGCAACTAATGAAAAACTGTTTTTT; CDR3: CASSQYGDRATNEKLFF
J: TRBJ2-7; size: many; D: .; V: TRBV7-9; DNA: TGTGCCAGCAGCCCCTTTGTCGGAGGGTTGGACGAGCAGTACTTC; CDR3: CASSPFVGGLDEQYF
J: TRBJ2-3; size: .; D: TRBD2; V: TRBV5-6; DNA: TGTGCCAGCAGCTTGTACCTAGCGGGAGTCGCAGATACGCAGTATTTT; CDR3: CASSLYLAGVADTQYF
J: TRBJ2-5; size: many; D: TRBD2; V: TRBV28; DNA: TGTGCCAGCAGTTACCCACCCGGACTAGCGGGCCTCCAAGAGACCCAGTACTTC; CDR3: CASSYPPGLAGLQETQYF
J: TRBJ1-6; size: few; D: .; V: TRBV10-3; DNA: TGTGCCATCAGTGAGTCGGTCGGGCAAGGGGATTCACCCCTCCACTTT; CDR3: CAISESVGQGDSPLHF
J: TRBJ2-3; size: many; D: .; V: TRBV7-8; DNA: TGTGCCAGCACCCAACGAAGAGGATTTAGCACAGATACGCAGTATTTT; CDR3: CASTQRRGFSTDTQYF
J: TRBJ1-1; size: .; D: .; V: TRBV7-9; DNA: TGTGCCAGCAGCTTCGGTGTGCCGGGAAACACTGAAGCTTTCTTT; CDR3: CASSFGVPGNTEAFF
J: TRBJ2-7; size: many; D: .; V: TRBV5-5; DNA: TGTGCCAGCAGCCTGGTGGGTTCCTACGAGCAGTACTTC; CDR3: CASSLVGSYEQYF
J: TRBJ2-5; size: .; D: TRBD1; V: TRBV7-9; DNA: TGTGCCAGCAGCCCTCCGGGACAGGGGATGGAGACCCAGTACTTC; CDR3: CASSPPGQGMETQYF
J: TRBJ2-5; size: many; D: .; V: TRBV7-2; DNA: TGTGCCAGCAGCCAAAAGCGAGAGACCCAGTACTTC; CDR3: CASSQKRETQYF
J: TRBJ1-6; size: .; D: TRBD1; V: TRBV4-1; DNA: TGCGCCAGCAGCCAAGAGACAGGGTATTCACCCCTCCACTTT; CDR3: CASSQETGYSPLHF
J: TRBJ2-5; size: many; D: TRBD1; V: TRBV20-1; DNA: TGCAGTGATAGGGACAGGTACCAAGAGACCCAGTACTTC; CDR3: CSDRDRYQETQYF
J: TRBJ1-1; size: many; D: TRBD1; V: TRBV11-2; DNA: TGTGCCAGCAGCTATCAACAGGGGGCTATGAACACTGAAGCTTTCTTT; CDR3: CASSYQQGAMNTEAFF
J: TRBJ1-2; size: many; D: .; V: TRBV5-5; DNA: TGTGCCAGCAGCTTGTATGACTCGTCTGTTGGCTACACCTTC; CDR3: CASSLYDSSVGYTF
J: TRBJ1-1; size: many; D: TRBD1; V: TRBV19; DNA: TGTGCCAGTAGAGAGGGGGCCACTGAAGCTTTCTTT; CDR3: CASREGATEAFF
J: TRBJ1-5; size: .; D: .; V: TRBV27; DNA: TGTGCCAGCAGTTTGGCAGGGCCCAATCAGCCCCAGCATTTT; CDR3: CASSLAGPNQPQHF
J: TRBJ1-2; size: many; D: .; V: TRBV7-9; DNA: TGTGCCAGCAGCTACCAAGCCTCCTATGGCTACACCTTC; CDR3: CASSYQASYGYTF
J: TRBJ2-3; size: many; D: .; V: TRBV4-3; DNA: TGCGCCAGCAGCCAAGACCTTAGACTAGACAGCAGGACAGATACGCAGTATTTT; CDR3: CASSQDLRLDSRTDTQYF
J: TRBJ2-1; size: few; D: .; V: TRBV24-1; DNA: TGTGCCACCAGTGGCCCAGCGGACTCCTACAATGAGCAGTTCTTC; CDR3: CATSGPADSYNEQFF
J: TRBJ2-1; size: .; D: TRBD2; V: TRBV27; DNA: TGTGCCAGCAGTCAAACACTAGCGGGAGTACATGAGCAGTTCTTC; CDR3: CASSQTLAGVHEQFF
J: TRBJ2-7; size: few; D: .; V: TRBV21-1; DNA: TGTGCCAGCAGTCTAGGGCGCAGGGGACCCTACGAGCAGTACTTC; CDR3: CASSLGRRGPYEQYF
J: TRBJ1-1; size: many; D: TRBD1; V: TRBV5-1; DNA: TGCGCCAGCAGCGTGGACAGGGGGGCTGAAGCTTTCTTT; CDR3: CASSVDRGAEAFF
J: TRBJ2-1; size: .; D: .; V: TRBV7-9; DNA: TGTGCCAGCAGCACTTACGGATGGGATGAGCAGTTCTTC; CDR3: CASSTYGWDEQFF
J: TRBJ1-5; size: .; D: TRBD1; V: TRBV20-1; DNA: TGCGGTGTCTTGGACAGGGAATATAGCAATCAGCCCCAGCATTTT; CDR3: CGVLDREYSNQPQHF
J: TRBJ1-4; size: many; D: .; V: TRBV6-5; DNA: TGTGCCAGCAGTCTCTCCTCCTGGGACGCCGCAACTAATGAAAAACTGTTTTTT; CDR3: CASSLSSWDAATNEKLFF
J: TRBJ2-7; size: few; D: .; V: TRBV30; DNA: TGTGCCTGGAGGGGGACCCATTACGAGCAGTACTTC; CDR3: CAWRGTHYEQYF
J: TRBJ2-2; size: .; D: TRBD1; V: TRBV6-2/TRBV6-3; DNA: TGTGCCAGCAACCCCGTTAGAGGGACAGGGCCCGGGGAGCTGTTTTTT; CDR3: CASNPVRGTGPGELFF
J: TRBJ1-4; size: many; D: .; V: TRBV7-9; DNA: TGTGCCAGCTCTGAAGGGGGAAGAAAACTGTTTTTT; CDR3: CASSEGGRKLFF
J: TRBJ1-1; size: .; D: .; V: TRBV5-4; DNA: TGTGCCAGCAGCTACCGGGGGGGGGCGACTGAAGCTTTCTTT; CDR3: CASSYRGGATEAFF
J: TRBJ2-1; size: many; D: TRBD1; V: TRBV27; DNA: TGTGCCAGCAGTTTTGGGCAGGGGGCGGCCGGAGGCAATGAGCAGTTCTTC; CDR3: CASSFGQGAAGGNEQFF
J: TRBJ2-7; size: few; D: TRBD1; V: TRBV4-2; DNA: TGTGCCAGCAGCCAAATGGGTGGACAGGGGGCCTACGAGCAGTACTTC; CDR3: CASSQMGGQGAYEQYF